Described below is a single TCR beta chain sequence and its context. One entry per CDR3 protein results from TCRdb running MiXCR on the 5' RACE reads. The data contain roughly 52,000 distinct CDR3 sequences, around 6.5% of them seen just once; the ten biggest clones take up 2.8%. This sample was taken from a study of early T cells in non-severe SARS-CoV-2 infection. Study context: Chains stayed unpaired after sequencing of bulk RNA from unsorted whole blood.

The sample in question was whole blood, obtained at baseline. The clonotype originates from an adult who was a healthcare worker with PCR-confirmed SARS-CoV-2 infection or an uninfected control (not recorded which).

CDR3 coding DNA: TGCGCCAGCAGCCCCCAAGCGGCGAACTATGGCTACACCTTC. Protein: CASSPQAANYGYTF. V usage is TRBV4-3 and J usage is TRBJ1-2; D ambiguous. The CDR3 sequence is 14 residues long. Germline assignment: CDR1 LGHNA and CDR2 YSLEER. Between the trimmed V and J ends, which lost 4 bases and 2 bases, there was a span of 11 bases.